This T cell receptor beta chain is from a study of control samples from healthy donors and cancer patients. Some clones are missing from TCRdb's copy, which holds only in-frame ones; the method was immunoSEQ multiplex PCR. The table records 140,000 to 150,000 clones, 93% of them present only once. This CDR3 comprises 16 residues. Between the trimmed V and J ends, which lost 6 bases and 4 bases, there was a span of 22 bases. Germline V gene data show CDR1 as LNHNV and CDR2 as YYDKDF (reference sequence). The receptor was isolated from a man aged 18 to 30 in good health. The gene calls are TRBV15 and TRBJ2-7; tentatively, D is TRBD2 (5 bases). Specimen: blood. CDR3 sequence (DNA): TGTGCCACCAGTCGAGAGACGGGGTGGAAGAGATACGAGCAGTACTTC. Translated: CATSRETGWKRYEQYF.